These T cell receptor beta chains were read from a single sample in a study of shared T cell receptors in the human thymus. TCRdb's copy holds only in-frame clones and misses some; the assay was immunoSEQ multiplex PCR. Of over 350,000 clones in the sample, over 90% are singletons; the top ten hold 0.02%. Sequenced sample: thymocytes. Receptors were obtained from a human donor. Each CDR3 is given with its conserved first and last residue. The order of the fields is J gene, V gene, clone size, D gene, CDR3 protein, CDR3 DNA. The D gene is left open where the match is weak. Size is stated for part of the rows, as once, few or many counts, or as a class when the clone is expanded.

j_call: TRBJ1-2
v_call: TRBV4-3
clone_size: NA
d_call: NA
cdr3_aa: CASSQEEYRGGGYTF
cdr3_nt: TGCGCCAGCAGCCAAGAAGAATACCGGGGAGGGGGCTACACCTTC

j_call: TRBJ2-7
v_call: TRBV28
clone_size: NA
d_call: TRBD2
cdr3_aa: CASRRTSGRPYEQYF
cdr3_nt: TGTGCCAGCAGACGGACTAGCGGGAGGCCCTACGAGCAGTACTTC

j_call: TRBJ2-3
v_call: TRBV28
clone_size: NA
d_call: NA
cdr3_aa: CASRSWADTQYF
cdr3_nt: TGTGCCAGCAGGTCATGGGCAGATACGCAGTATTTT

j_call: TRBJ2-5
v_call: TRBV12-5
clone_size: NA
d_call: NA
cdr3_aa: CASGSGGETQYF
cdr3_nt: TGTGCTAGTGGTTCAGGGGGGGAGACCCAGTACTTC

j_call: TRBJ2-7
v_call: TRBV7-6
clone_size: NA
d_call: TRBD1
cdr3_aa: CASSSNPGQNSYEQYF
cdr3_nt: TGTGCCAGCAGCTCAAACCCGGGACAGAACTCCTACGAGCAGTACTTC

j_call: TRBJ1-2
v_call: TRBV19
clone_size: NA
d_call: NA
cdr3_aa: CASSPQGRYGYTF
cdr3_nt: TGTGCCAGTAGTCCCCAGGGGAGATATGGCTACACCTTC

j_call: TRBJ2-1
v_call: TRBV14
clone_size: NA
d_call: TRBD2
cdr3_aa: CASSQPGLADNEQFF
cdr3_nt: TGTGCCAGCAGCCAGCCGGGACTAGCGGACAATGAGCAGTTCTTC

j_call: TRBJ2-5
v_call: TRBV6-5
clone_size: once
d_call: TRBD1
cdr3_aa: CASTGKRGQVNF
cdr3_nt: TGTGCCAGCACCGGGAAAAGGGGACAGGTTAACTTC

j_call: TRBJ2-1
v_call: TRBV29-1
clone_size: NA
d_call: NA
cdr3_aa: CSVEAWREGSYNEQFF
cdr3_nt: TGCAGCGTTGAGGCCTGGCGGGAAGGCTCCTACAATGAGCAGTTCTTC

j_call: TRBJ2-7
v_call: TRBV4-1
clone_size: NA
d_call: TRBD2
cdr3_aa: CASSQEGGSGTSGRRSYEQYF
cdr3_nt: TGCGCCAGCAGCCAAGAGGGGGGTTCCGGGACTAGCGGGCGGAGGTCCTACGAGCAGTACTTC

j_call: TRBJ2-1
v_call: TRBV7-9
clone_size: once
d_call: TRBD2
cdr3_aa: CASTPCKSGRFYNEQFF
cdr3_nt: TGTGCCAGCACCCCCTGCAAAAGCGGGAGATTTTACAATGAGCAGTTCTTC

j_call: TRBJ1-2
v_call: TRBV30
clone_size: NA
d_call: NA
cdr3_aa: CAGGGRLYGYTF
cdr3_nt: TGTGCCGGGGGGGGCAGGCTCTATGGCTACACCTTC

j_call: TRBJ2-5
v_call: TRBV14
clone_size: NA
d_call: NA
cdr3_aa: CASSPLGREETQYF
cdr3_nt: TGTGCCAGCAGCCCACTTGGGCGGGAAGAGACCCAGTACTTC

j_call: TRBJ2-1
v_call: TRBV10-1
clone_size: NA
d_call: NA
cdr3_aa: CASSGNSSSSYNEQFF
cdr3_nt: TGCGCCAGCAGTGGGAACTCATCTAGCTCCTACAATGAGCAGTTCTTC

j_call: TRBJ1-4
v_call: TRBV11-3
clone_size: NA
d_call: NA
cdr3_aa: CASSLVSAAGPLGWNEKLFF
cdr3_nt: TGTGCCAGCAGCTTGGTCTCCGCGGCAGGGCCTTTGGGGTGGAATGAAAAACTGTTTTTT

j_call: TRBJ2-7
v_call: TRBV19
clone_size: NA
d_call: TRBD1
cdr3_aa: CASSMRQQGVREEQYF
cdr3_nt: TGTGCCAGTAGTATGAGGCAACAGGGGGTTCGGGAGGAGCAGTACTTC

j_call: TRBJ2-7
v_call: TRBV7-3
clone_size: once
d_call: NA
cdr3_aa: CASSLIFGAGEQYF
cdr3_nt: TGTGCCAGCAGCTTAATCTTTGGGGCGGGCGAGCAGTACTTC

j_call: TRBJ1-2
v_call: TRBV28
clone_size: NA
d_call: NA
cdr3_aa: CASSAGRITDTWIYGYTF
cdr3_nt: TGTGCCAGCAGTGCTGGACGGATTACCGATACCTGGATATATGGCTACACCTTC

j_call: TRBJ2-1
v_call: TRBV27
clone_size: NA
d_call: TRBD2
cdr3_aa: CASSPWGLADYNEQFF
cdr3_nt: TGTGCCAGCAGTCCCTGGGGACTAGCGGACTACAATGAGCAGTTCTTC

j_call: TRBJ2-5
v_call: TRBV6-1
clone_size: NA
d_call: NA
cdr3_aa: CASSTLQGLETQYF
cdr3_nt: TGTGCCAGCAGTACGCTCCAGGGCTTGGAGACCCAGTACTTC

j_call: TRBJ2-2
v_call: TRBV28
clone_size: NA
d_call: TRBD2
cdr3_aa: CASSLLAGAPTNTGELFF
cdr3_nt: TGTGCCAGCAGTTTACTCGCGGGAGCGCCAACGAACACCGGGGAGCTGTTTTTT

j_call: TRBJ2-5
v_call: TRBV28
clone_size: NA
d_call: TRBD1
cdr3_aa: CASSFPGTGGETQYF
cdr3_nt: TGTGCCAGCAGTTTCCCCGGGACAGGGGGGGAGACCCAGTACTTC

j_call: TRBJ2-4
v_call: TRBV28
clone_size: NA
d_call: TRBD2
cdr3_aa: CASSFGSRGRLAGGRVFQYF
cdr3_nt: TGTGCCAGCAGTTTTGGGTCGCGGGGGAGGTTAGCGGGAGGACGGGTGTTTCAGTACTTC

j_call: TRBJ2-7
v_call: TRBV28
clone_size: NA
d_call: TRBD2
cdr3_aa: CASRGTSGRFKYEQYF
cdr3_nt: TGTGCCAGCAGAGGGACTAGCGGGAGGTTTAAATACGAGCAGTACTTC

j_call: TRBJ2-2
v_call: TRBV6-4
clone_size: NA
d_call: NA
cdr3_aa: CASSDLTGELFF
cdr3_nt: TGTGCCAGCAGTGACCTTACCGGGGAGCTGTTTTTT

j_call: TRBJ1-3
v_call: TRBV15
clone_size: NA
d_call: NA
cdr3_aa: CATSRGTEGSGNTIYF
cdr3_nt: TGTGCCACCAGCAGAGGGACGGAGGGATCTGGAAACACCATATATTTT

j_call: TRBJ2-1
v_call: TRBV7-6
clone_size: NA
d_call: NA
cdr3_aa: CASSSRINEQFF
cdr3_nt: TGTGCCAGCAGCTCCCGGATCAATGAGCAGTTCTTC

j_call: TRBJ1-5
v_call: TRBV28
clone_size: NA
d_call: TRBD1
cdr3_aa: CASGGQGAEQPQHF
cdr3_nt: TGTGCCAGCGGGGGACAGGGGGCTGAACAGCCCCAGCATTTT

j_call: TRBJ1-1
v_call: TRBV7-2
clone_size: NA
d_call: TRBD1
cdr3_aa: CASSQPQGYTEAFF
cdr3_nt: TGTGCCAGCAGCCAACCACAGGGGTACACTGAAGCTTTCTTT

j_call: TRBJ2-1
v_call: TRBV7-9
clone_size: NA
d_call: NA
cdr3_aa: CASSSINRGNEQFF
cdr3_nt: TGTGCCAGCAGTTCCATTAACCGGGGGAATGAGCAGTTCTTC

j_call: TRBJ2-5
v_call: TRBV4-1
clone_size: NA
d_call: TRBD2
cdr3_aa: CASSQVRRGEEVQETQYF
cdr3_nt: TGCGCCAGCAGCCAAGTGCGGCGGGGGGAGGAGGTACAAGAGACCCAGTACTTC

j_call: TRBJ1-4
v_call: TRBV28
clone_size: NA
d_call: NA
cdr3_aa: CASSFRQTNEKLFF
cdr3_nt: TGTGCCAGCAGTTTTCGACAAACTAATGAAAAACTGTTTTTT

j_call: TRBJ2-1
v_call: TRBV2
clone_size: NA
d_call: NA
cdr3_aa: CAGPYRTDNNEQFF
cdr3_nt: TGTGCCGGACCATACCGGACAGATAACAATGAGCAGTTCTTC